The count of the clone carrying this T cell receptor beta chain is one. The antigen remains undetermined. A second PCR, run for roughly 7 to 12 cycles, used a sample-barcoded 5' primer plus a J-beta primer mix. TCRdb ran MiXCR on the 5' RACE reads and lists one entry per CDR3 protein. The repertoire includes roughly 1.4 million distinct CDR3 sequences, around 55% of them detected once, and 6.5% to 8.5% sits in the top ten. The data were obtained in a study of blood T cells in healthy people across ages. The study's findings and limits: Naive T cell percentage by flow cytometry tracked strongly with beta diversity.

A minimum of 7 million PBMCs was isolated per sample. This clonotype originated in a man between 18 and 35 years old in good health. The specimen was blood.

In nucleotides, the CDR3 is TGTGCCAGCAGCGACACCTCTGGAAACACCATATATTTT. This gives the protein CASSDTSGNTIYF. The chain carries TRBV9 and TRBJ1-3; D is undetermined. The germline V gene encodes CDR1 SGDLS and CDR2 YYNGEE. Trimming pared 3 bases from V and 0 bases from J, leaving 4 bases between. This CDR3 has 13 residues.